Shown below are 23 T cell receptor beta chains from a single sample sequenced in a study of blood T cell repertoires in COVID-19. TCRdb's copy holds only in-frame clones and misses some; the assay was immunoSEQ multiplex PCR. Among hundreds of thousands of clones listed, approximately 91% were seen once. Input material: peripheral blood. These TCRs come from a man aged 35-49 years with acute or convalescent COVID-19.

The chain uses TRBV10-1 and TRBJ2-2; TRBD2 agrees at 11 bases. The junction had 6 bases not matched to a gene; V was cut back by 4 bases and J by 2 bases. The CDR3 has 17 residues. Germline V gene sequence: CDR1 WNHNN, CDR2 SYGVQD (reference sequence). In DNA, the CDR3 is TGCGCCAGCAGTGGAAGCCTAGCGGGAGGAAACACCGGGGAGCTGTTTTTT. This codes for CASSGSLAGGNTGELFF.

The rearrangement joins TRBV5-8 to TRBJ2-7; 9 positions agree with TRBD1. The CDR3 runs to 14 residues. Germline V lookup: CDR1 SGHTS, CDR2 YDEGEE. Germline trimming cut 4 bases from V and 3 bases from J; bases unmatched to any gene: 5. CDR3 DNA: TGTGCCAGCAGCCGACAGGGGGGGAGCTACGAGCAGTACTTC. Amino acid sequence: CASSRQGGSYEQYF.

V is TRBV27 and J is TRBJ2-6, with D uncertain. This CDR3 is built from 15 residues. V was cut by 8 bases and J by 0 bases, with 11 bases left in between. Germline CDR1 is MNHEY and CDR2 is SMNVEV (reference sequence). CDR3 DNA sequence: TGTGCCAGCCGCGGCGACCTCTCTGGGGCCAACGTCCTGACTTTC. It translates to CASRGDLSGANVLTF.

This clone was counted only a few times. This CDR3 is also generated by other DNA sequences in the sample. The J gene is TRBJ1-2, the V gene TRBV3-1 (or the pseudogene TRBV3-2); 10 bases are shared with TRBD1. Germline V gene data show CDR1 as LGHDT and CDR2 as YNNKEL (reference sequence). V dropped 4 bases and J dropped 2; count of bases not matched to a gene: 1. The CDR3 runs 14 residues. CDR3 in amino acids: CASSPTGGNYGYTF. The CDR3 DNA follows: TGTGCCAGCAGCCCGACAGGGGGCAACTATGGCTACACCTTC.

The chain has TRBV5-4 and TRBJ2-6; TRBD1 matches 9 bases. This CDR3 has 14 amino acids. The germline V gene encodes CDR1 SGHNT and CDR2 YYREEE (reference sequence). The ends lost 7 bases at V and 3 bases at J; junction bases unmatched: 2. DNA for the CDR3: TGTGCCAGCGGGACAGGGTATGGGGCCAACGTCCTGACTTTC. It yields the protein CASGTGYGANVLTF.

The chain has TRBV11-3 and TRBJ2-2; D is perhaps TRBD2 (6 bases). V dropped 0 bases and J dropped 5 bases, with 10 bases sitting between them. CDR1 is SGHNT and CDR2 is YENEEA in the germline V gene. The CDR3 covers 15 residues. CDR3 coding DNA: TGTGCCAGCAGCTTAGATCTCGCGGGGACCGGGGAGCTGTTTTTT. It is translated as CASSLDLAGTGELFF.

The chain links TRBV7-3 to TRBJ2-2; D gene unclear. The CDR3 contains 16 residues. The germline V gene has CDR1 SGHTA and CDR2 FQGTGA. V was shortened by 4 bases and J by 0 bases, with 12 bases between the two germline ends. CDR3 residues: CASSSTPVANTGELFF. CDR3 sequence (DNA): TGTGCCAGCAGCTCCACCCCAGTTGCGAACACCGGGGAGCTGTTTTTT.

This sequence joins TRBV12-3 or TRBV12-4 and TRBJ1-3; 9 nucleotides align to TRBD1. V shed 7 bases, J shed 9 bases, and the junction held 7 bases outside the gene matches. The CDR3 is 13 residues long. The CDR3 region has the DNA TGTGCCAGCATTACCGGGACAGGGAGCACCATATATTTT. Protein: CASITGTGSTIYF.

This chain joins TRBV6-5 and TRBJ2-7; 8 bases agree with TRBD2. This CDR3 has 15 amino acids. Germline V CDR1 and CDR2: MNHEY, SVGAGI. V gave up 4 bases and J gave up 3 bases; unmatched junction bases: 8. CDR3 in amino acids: CASSLITSGGYEQYF. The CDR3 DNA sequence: TGTGCCAGCAGTTTGATCACTAGCGGAGGCTACGAGCAGTACTTC.

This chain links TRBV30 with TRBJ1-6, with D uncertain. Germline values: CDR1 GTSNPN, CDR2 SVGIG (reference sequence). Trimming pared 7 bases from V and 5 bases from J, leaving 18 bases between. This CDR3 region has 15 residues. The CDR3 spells CASARTNSNNSPLHF. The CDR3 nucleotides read TGTGCCTCTGCTCGGACTAACTCTAATAATTCACCCCTCCACTTT.

CDR3 nucleotide sequence: TGTGCCAGCAGTTACGGCCGGGGTGCAATCATTCAGTACTTC. Protein sequence: CASSYGRGAIIQYF. The chain uses TRBV6-5 and TRBJ2-4; possible D gene TRBD2, 5 bases. Germline CDR1 is MNHEY and CDR2 is SVGAGI. This CDR3 has 14 amino acids. Trimming pared 2 bases from V and 9 bases from J, leaving 14 bases between.

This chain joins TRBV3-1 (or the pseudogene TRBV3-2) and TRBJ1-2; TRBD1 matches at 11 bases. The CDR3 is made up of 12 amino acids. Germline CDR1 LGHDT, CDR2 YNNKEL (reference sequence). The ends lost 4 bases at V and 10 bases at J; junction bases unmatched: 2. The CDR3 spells CASSRTGGAYTF. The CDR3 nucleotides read TGTGCCAGCAGCCGGACAGGGGGCGCCTACACCTTC.

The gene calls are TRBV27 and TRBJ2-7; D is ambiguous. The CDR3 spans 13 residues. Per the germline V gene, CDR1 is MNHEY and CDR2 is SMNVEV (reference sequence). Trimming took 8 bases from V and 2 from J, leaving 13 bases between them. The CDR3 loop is CASGPSRTYEQYF. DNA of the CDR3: TGTGCCAGCGGGCCGTCTCGAACCTACGAGCAGTACTTC.

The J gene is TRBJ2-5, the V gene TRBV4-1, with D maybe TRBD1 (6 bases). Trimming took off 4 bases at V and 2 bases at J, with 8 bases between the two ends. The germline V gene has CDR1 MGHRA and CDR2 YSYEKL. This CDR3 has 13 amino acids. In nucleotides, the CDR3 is TGCGCCAGCAGCCGAACAGGGCAAGAGACCCAGTACTTC. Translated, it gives CASSRTGQETQYF.

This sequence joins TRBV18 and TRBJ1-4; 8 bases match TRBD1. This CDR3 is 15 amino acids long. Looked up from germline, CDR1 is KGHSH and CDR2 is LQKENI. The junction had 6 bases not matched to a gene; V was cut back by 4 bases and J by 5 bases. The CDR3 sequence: CASSRGQGPNEKLFF. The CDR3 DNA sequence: TGTGCCAGCTCACGAGGACAGGGCCCCAATGAAAAACTGTTTTTT.

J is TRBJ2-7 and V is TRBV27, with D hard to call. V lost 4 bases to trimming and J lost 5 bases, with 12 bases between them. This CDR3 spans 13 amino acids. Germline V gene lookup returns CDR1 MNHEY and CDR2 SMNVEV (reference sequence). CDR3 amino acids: CASSSAPLNEQYF. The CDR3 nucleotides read TGTGCCAGCAGTTCCGCCCCACTTAACGAGCAGTACTTC.

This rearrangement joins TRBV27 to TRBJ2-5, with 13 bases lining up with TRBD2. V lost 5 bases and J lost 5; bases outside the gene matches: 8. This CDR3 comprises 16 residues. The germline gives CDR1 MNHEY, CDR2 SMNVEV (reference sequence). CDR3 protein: CASSPSGLAGRETQYF. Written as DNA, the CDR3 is TGTGCCAGCAGTCCATCGGGACTAGCGGGACGGGAGACCCAGTACTTC.

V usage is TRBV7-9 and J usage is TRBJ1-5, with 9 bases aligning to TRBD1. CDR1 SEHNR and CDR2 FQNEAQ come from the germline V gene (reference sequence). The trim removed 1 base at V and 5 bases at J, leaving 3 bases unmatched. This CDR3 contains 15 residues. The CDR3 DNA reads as TGTGCCAGCAGCTTAGTGGGACAGGGATATCAGCCCCAGCATTTT. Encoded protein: CASSLVGQGYQPQHF.

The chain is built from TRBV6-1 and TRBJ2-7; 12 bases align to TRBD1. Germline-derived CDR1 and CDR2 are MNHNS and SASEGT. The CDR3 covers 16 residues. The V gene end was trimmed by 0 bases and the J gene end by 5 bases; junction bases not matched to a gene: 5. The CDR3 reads CASSEARGQGADEQYF. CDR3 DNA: TGTGCCAGCAGTGAAGCGAGGGGACAGGGGGCAGACGAGCAGTACTTC.

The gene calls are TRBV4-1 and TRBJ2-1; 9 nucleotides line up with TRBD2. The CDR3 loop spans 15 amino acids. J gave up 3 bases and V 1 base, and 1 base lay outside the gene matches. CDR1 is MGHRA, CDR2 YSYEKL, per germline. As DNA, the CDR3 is TGCGCCAGCAGCCAAGGTAGCGGGGGCTACAATGAGCAGTTCTTC. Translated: CASSQGSGGYNEQFF.

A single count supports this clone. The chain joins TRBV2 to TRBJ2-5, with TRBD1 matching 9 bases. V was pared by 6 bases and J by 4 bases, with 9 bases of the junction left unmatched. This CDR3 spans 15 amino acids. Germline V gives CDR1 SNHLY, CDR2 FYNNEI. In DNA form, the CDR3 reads TGTGCCAGCAGAGGTCCGGGACAGGGAAGAGAGACCCAGTACTTC. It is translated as CASRGPGQGRETQYF.

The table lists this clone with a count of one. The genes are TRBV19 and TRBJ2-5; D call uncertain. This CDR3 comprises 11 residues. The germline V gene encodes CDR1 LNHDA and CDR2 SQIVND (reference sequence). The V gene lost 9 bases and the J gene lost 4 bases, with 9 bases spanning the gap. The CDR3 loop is CASLGGETQYF. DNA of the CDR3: TGTGCCAGCCTAGGTGGAGAGACCCAGTACTTC.

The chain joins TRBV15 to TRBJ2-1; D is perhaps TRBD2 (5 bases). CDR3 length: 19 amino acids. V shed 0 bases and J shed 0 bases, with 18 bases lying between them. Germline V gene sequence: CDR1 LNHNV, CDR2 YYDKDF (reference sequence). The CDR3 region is CATSRDKGRTSSSYNEQFF. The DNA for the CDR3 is TGTGCCACCAGCAGAGATAAGGGCCGAACTAGTAGCTCCTACAATGAGCAGTTCTTC.